The source of this TCR beta chain is a study of post-analysis software for immune sequencing data. Study overall: Recorded disease courses covered relapsing-remitting, secondary progressive and progressive-relapsing multiple sclerosis. Some patients had no subtype annotation.

Study-wide results and caveats: In multiple sclerosis, normalized Chao1 diversity was significantly below that of controls. Analysis by F measure revealed that same-batch samples clustered strongly together. There were about five TRBV segments more frequent in patients than controls, and TRBV5-6, TRBV5-1 and TRBV20-1 were among them.

Turning to this clonotype: The antigen is not known.

Presence of unique molecular identifiers characterized the TCR beta cDNA libraries. Input of about 1 to 11 million T cells yielded 500,000 to 550,000 cDNA molecules. In TCRdb, the PCR reads were re-called with MiXCR into one record per CDR3 protein. There are hundreds of thousands of distinct CDR3 sequences in the sample; approximately 30% occur only once, and around 0.55% lies in the top ten. Germline V CDR1 and CDR2: SQVTM, ANQGSEA. Deletions cut 0 bases from V and 3 bases from J, with 15 bases between. The CDR3 has 15 residues. This receptor was identified in a girl aged 10-17 years with multiple sclerosis. Sequencing was done on a sample of blood. The chain is built from TRBV29-1 and TRBJ2-7; D remains ambiguous. The CDR3 loop is CSVEDESWNGYEQYF. The CDR3 DNA follows: TGCAGCGTTGAAGACGAAAGTTGGAACGGCTACGAGCAGTACTTC.